A single sample is the source of the 10 T cell receptor beta chains below, sequenced in a study of early T cells in non-severe SARS-CoV-2 infection. One entry per CDR3 protein, called by TCRdb with MiXCR from the 5' RACE reads. The sample carries about 80,000 distinct CDR3 sequences, 5.5% to 7.5% recorded once. Sequenced sample: whole blood. All receptors come from an adult who was a healthcare worker with PCR-confirmed SARS-CoV-2 infection or an uninfected control (not recorded which).

This clonotype has ten or more counts. The chain recombines TRBV3-1 with TRBJ2-6, with D perhaps TRBD2 (5 bases). This CDR3 contains 15 residues. Deletions cut 1 base from V and 4 bases from J, with 8 bases between. Germline assignment: CDR1 LGHDT and CDR2 YNNKEL (reference sequence). CDR3 coding DNA: TGTGCCAGCAGCCAAGGAGGGTCGGGGGCCAACGTCCTGACTTTC. Protein product: CASSQGGSGANVLTF.

The J gene is TRBJ1-6, the V gene TRBV25-1; possible D gene TRBD1, 5 bases. The CDR3 loop spans 15 amino acids. Between the trimmed V and J ends, which lost 5 bases and 5 bases, there was a span of 13 bases. From germline, CDR1 is MGHDK and CDR2 SYGVNS. Written as DNA, the CDR3 is TGTGCCAGCAGTCTCCACGAGGGGAATAATTCACCCCTCCACTTT. Translated, it gives CASSLHEGNNSPLHF.

This clonotype was picked up many times. The chain joins TRBV6-5 to TRBJ2-6; D remains ambiguous. Trimming left V 6 bases short and J 3 bases short, with 9 bases between. CDR1 and CDR2 (germline): MNHEY, SVGAGI. CDR3 length: 14 residues. In DNA form, the CDR3 reads TGTGCCAGCAGGCTGGGGTTTGGGGCCAACGTCCTGACTTTC. Amino acid sequence: CASRLGFGANVLTF.

This clonotype has only a few counts. The chain employs TRBV3-1 and TRBJ2-4; TRBD2 might be the D (6 bases). The germline gives CDR1 LGHDT, CDR2 YNNKEL (reference sequence). V was shortened by 0 bases and J by 6 bases, with 9 bases between the two germline ends. This CDR3 region has 14 residues. In DNA, the CDR3 is TGTGCCAGCAGCCAAGAAAGGGACTCAAACATTCAGTACTTC. The encoded protein is CASSQERDSNIQYF.

The chain carries TRBV19 and TRBJ2-3, with TRBD1 identical over 7 bases. The CDR3 is made up of 15 amino acids. Looked up from germline, CDR1 is LNHDA and CDR2 is SQIVND (reference sequence). Trimming cost V 6 bases and J 4 bases; bases outside gene matches: 10. CDR3 protein: CASSGSSTGADTQYF. In nucleotides, the CDR3 is TGTGCCAGTAGCGGCTCCTCAACAGGGGCAGATACGCAGTATTTT.

Ten or more counts support this clonotype. The genes are TRBV5-1 and TRBJ2-5; D possibly corresponds to TRBD2 (6 bases). CDR3 length: 16 amino acids. Germline V CDR1 and CDR2: SGHRS, YFSETQ. V was pared by 0 bases and J by 4 bases, with 16 bases between. This CDR3 reads CASSLVSGAPRETQYF. CDR3 nucleotide sequence: TGCGCCAGCAGCTTGGTATCGGGAGCCCCCCGAGAGACCCAGTACTTC.

The chain joins TRBV15 to TRBJ1-1, with D maybe TRBD1 (6 bases). The length of the CDR3 is 15 residues. Trimming took off 6 bases at V and 1 base at J, with 15 bases between the two ends. From germline, CDR1 is LNHNV and CDR2 YYDKDF (reference sequence). CDR3 protein: CATSRGGAGNTEAFF. The CDR3 DNA sequence: TGTGCCACCAGTCGAGGGGGGGCCGGGAACACTGAAGCTTTCTTT.

This clonotype appeared many times. A read error may produce the germline difference seen at one junction end. V and J are TRBV6-6 and TRBJ2-3; D might be TRBD2 (7 bases). CDR1 is MNHNY, CDR2 SVGAGI, per germline (reference sequence). The CDR3 spans 14 residues. CDR3 DNA: TGTGCCAGCAGTTACGGGGGGGCCGCAGATACGCAGTTTTTT. It encodes CASSYGGAADTQFF.

This clonotype was seen more than once but under ten times. The rearrangement uses TRBV20-1 and TRBJ2-2; D is perhaps TRBD2 (6 bases). The CDR3 totals 15 residues. V shed 1 base and J shed 1 base, with 10 bases lying between them. Germline CDR1 DFQATT, CDR2 SNEGSKA (reference sequence). CDR3 in amino acids: CSARVSGWNTGELFF. CDR3 coding DNA: TGCAGTGCTAGAGTCAGCGGGTGGAACACCGGGGAGCTGTTTTTT.

The chain employs TRBV7-8 and TRBJ2-5; the D is unclear. The CDR3 totals 14 residues. The V end was cut by 1 base, the J end by 1 base, with 7 bases between. Per germline, CDR1 SGHVS and CDR2 FQNEAQ. CDR3 DNA: TGTGCCAGCAGCTTAGGAGGCAGCCAAGAGACCCAGTACTTC. Translation gives CASSLGGSQETQYF.